Sequencing of this TCR beta chain was carried out in a study of control samples from healthy donors and cancer patients. Trimming cost V 5 bases and J 6 bases, with 13 bases left between them. The germline V gene has CDR1 MDHEN and CDR2 SYDVKM. The CDR3 has 13 amino acids. Only in-frame clones appear in the TCRdb table, and some are missing; sequencing was by immunoSEQ multiplex PCR. The sample has roughly 200,000 clones, and its top ten clones hold around 2%. Sequencing used blood. This clonotype originated in a woman aged 30 to 39 in good health. The chain employs TRBV28 and TRBJ1-1; D not certain. As DNA, the CDR3 is TGTGCCAGCAGTACCCGATACCTCTCTGAAGCTTTCTTT. This translates into CASSTRYLSEAFF.